These 3 T cell receptor beta chains share one sample of origin, sequenced in a study of shared clonotypes between healthy human individuals. Repertoires were generated with immunoSEQ multiplex PCR, while TCRdb's copy carries only in-frame clones and drops some. In the table there are some 2,500,000 clones, roughly 93% of which are singletons. Sequencing was done on a sample of naive CD4+ T cells from PBMCs. Subset defined: CD45RA+ positively selected. All receptors derive from a young man in good health. Some clones in this sample may be carry-over from other donors' samples.

The chain combines TRBV4-1 with TRBJ2-1; 11 bases match TRBD2. The trim removed 3 bases at V and 6 bases at J, leaving 13 bases unmatched. Germline-derived CDR1 and CDR2 are MGHRA and YSYEKL. The CDR3 totals 18 residues. CDR3 amino acids: CASSQDTSGSSSRNEQFF. The CDR3 nucleotides read TGCGCCAGCAGCCAGGATACTAGCGGGAGCTCCTCCCGCAATGAGCAGTTCTTC.

The chain joins TRBV19 to TRBJ1-1; no firm D call. Germline CDR1 and CDR2: LNHDA and SQIVND (reference sequence). The V end was cut by 3 bases, the J end by 6 bases, with 11 bases between. This CDR3 comprises 13 residues. The CDR3 loop is CASSMRQVPEAFF. As DNA, the CDR3 is TGTGCCAGTAGTATGCGGCAGGTCCCTGAAGCTTTCTTT.

The rearrangement links TRBV18 to TRBJ2-1, with 9 bases fitting TRBD1. The CDR3 runs 15 residues. V dropped 2 bases and J dropped 3; count of bases not matched to a gene: 2. Germline V gene sequence: CDR1 KGHSH, CDR2 LQKENI. CDR3 region: CASSPTDRGYNEQFF. For the CDR3, the DNA is TGTGCCAGCTCACCAACGGACAGGGGCTACAATGAGCAGTTCTTC.